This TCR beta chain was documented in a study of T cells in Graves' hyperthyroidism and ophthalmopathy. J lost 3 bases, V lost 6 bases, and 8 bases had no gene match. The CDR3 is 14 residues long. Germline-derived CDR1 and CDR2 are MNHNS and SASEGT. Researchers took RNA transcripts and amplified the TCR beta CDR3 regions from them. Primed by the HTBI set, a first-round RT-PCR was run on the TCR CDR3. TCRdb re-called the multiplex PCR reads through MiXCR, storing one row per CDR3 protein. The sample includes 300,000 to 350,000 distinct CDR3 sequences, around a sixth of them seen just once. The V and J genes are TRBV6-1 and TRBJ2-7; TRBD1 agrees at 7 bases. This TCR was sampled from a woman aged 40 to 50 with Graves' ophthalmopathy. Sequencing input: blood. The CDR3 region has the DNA TGTGCCAGCAGAAGACAGGGATCTTACTACGAGCAGTACTTC. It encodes CASRRQGSYYEQYF.